This T cell receptor (beta chain) comes out of a study of neurological immune-mediated disorders. The CDR3 has 16 residues. CDR1 SGHTA and CDR2 FQGNSA come from the germline V gene. Trimming took 5 bases from V and 10 from J, leaving 21 bases between them. Time point in this sample: longitudinal time-point 3. The unsorted libraries were produced from 2 million PBMCs held at -80 C. Notes on the study in general: HTLV-1-associated myelopathy had the most TCR clonal expansion, while multiple sclerosis had the least, a level that fell below healthy controls.

The authors made cDNA by 5'RACE with 10-nucleotide random UMIs. In every sequencing run, more than 180 million TCR-beta sequences were generated from 15-18 subjects. Via MiXCR, TCRdb re-called the 5' RACE reads, giving one row per CDR3 protein. The sample lists around 49,000 distinct CDR3 sequences, approximately 11% occurring once. This clonotype was recorded many times. The antigen remains unidentified. The sequencing input was PBMCs. This chain links TRBV7-2 with TRBJ1-6; D is undetermined. The TCR sequence derives from a male donor with HTLV-1-associated myelopathy (HAM/TSP). The CDR3 DNA sequence: TGTGCCAGCAGCGCCCACCCCAGGAGGCAAGGATCACCCCTCCACTTT. It translates to CASSAHPRRQGSPLHF.